This T cell receptor beta chain was sequenced in a study of blood T cell repertoires in COVID-19. Study as a whole: The United States, Italy and Spain were the sources of the acute and convalescent COVID-19 samples. Sources were T cells, B-cell-depleted T cells, or PBMCs; the material itself was cDNA or gDNA.

The age range of participants was about 18 to 90 years, with residence in about 25 US areas. As processed by the authors: Amplified reference gene primers provided the basis for estimating nucleated cell counts. Here immunoSEQ multiplex PCR was the method, and the copy in TCRdb shows in-frame clones only, minus some. For V, J and clone size, that table is used; D and trimming come from the DNA. Of roughly 250,000 clones detected, around 87% appear once; the ten largest clones hold more than 5%. Trimming took 0 bases from V and 1 from J; bases not matched to a gene: 1. Germline-derived CDR1 and CDR2 are MGHRA and YSYEKL. The CDR3 contains 15 residues.

The chain recombines TRBV4-1 with TRBJ2-7, with 9 bases fitting TRBD2. The sample comprised PBMCs or T cells enriched from blood (not recorded which). This TCR was recovered from a woman aged 25 to 39 with acute COVID-19. The DNA of the CDR3 is TGCGCCAGCAGCCAAGAGGCGGGGGGGTCCTACGAGCAGTACTTC. It translates to CASSQEAGGSYEQYF.